Sequencing of this TCR beta chain was carried out in a study of T cells in Graves' hyperthyroidism and ophthalmopathy (dated by TCRdb to about 2019). With respect to the entire study: To identify distinguishing TCR V-J signatures, a discovery cohort of 95 to 100 patients was used, comprising under 45 with Graves' ophthalmopathy and about 59 with stable Graves' hyperthyroidism. Prospective prediction of ophthalmopathy was tested in an independent validation cohort consisting of roughly 19 hyperthyroidism patients and 15 to 17 patients who later progressed to ophthalmopathy. The 75 to 100 discovery patients were divided at random into training and test sets in a 7:3 ratio. Thyroid tissue and blood T-cell repertoires from about six Graves' hyperthyroidism patients were also compared in the study. Once sampling was done, hyperthyroidism patients were given methimazole at a starting dose of 30 mg daily, whereas ophthalmopathy patients were given high-dose intravenous methylprednisolone. The paper describes TCR Vbeta CDR3 sequencing of 140 or so peripheral blood samples, made up of 43 ophthalmopathy patients, roughly 75 hyperthyroidism patients and roughly 17 progressor patients.

Counted from cysteine to phenylalanine, this CDR3 has 16 amino acids. The CDR3 DNA has 48 bases and is translated from base 1. V lost 1 base and J lost 3 bases, and the count of bases not matched to a germline gene is 7. The germline V gene supplies CDR1 SGHVS and CDR2 FNYEAQ. Stable Graves' hyperthyroidism was defined as the absence of progression to ophthalmopathy over 18 months of follow-up. The hyperthyroidism patients were between 18 and 65 years old and newly diagnosed, with a disease duration of less than 2 months. Exclusion was applied to patients with uncontrolled infections, other autoimmune diseases, pregnancy or lactation. Diagnoses were established on the basis of clinical symptoms, serum thyroxine and TRAb, thyroid ultrasound, and orbital computed tomography. Total RNA was extracted with Trizol reagent, and quality was checked on an Agilent 2100 Bioanalyzer. This clonotype has at least ten counts. No antigen is known for it. Within one base of it there is no much larger clone, and no base qualities were kept.

Study-wide findings and limitations: Most expanded thyroid clonotypes (frequency above 0.001) were also detected in blood, a finding suggesting that blood repertoires may reflect thyroid immune responses. Ophthalmopathy was separated from stable hyperthyroidism by a 13 V-J signature model, with 87.88% sensitivity and 81% to 82% specificity obtained in cross-validation and 80%/75% obtained in testing. In validation, the model predicted progression to ophthalmopathy with about 71% sensitivity and around 72% specificity, a median of around 6.6 months before onset. Sample size was not statistically predetermined, and investigators were not blinded to group allocation.

The TCR beta CDR3 regions were amplified from the RNA transcripts. For the first round of RT-PCR on the TCR CDR3, the HTBI primer set was used together with the Qiagen OneStep RT-PCR kit. The libraries were constructed in a second round of multiplex PCR and then size-selected and purified. The libraries were sequenced on an Illumina HiSeq2000 using paired-end 100 bp reads. In the original analysis: SOAPnuke was used to process the raw data, throwing out any read that contained adapters or uncalled bases, had a mean Phred below 15, or lacked an exact constant-primer or identifier match. High-quality paired reads were merged using COPE v1.2.5, and each unique nucleotide sequence was defined as a clonotype. Clonotypes were aligned to IMGT TRBV, TRBD and TRBJ reference segments using MiTCR v1.1. Analysis was restricted to V-J combinations with a frequency above 0.0001, which covered about 99% of repertoires. A TCS score was defined as the ratio between F50 (clonal expansion) and ExV (chaos), using BLOSUM62-based TCRdist between CDR3 peptides within each V-J. Welch's t-statistics and random forest reduced several hundred V-J features to 10 to 15, which were used in a naive Bayes classifier (R e1071). Thyroid-blood repertoire similarity was quantified with the Morisita-Horn index. TCRdb passed the public sequencing reads through fastp at Q25 and MiXCR, retaining productive beta sequences. Rows are combined by CDR3 protein, so each entry shows the most common genes and DNA. It is TCRdb's table, rather than the study itself, that gives the V and J calls and clone size. Counted in this sample were 500,000 to 750,000 distinct CDR3 sequences; approximately 44% of them appeared once. The top ten clones comprise about 8.3% of the sample.

This clonotype originated in a woman aged 18-29 years with Graves' hyperthyroidism. Recombination joined TRBV7-6 with TRBJ2-7; the junction holds 9 bases that match TRBD2. Sequencing was carried out using peripheral blood or thyroid tissue (not recorded which). The CDR3 protein sequence reads: CASSLDVAGVNYEQYF. The bases are TGTGCCAGCAGCTTAGACGTAGCGGGGGTGAACTACGAGCAGTACTTC. Outside the CDR3, residues come from the reference TRBV7-6 and TRBJ2-7 proteins, so the full variable domain is: GAGVSQSPRYKVTKRGQDVALRCDPISGHVSLYWYRQALGQGPEFLTYFNYEAQQDKSGLPNDRFSAERPEGSISTLTIQRTEQRDSAMYRCASSLDVAGVNYEQYFGPGTRLTVT.